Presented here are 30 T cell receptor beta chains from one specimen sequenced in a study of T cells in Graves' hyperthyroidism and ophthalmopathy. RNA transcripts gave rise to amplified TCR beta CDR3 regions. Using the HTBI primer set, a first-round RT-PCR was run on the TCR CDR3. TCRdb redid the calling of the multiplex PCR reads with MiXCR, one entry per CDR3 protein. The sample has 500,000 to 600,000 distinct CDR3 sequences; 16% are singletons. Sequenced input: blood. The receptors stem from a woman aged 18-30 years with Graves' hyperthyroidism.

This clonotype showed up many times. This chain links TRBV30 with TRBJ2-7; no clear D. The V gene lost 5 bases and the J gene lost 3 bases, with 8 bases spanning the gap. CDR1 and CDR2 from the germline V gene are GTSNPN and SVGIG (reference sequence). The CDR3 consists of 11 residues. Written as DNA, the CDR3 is TGTGCCTGGGGCAGCCTCTACGAGCAGTACTTC. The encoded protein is CAWGSLYEQYF.

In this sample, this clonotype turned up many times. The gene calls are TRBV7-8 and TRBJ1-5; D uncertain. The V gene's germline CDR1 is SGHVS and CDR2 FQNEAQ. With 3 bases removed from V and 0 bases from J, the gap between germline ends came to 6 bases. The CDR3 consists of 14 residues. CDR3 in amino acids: CASSFGLSNQPQHF. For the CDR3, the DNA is TGTGCCAGCAGCTTCGGACTTAGCAATCAGCCCCAGCATTTT.

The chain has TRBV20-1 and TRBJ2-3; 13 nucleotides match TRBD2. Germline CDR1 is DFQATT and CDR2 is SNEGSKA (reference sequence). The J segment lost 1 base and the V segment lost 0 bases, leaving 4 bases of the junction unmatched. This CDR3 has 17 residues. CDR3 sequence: CSAREPGTSGGTDTQYF. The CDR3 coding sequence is TGCAGTGCTAGAGAGCCCGGGACTAGCGGGGGCACAGATACGCAGTATTTT.

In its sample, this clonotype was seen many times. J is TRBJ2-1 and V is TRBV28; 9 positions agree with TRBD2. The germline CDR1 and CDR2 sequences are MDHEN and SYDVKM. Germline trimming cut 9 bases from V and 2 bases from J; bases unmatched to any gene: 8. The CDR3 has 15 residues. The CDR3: CASTLAGAAYNEQFF. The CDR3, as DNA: TGTGCCAGTACATTAGCGGGAGCCGCCTACAATGAGCAGTTCTTC.

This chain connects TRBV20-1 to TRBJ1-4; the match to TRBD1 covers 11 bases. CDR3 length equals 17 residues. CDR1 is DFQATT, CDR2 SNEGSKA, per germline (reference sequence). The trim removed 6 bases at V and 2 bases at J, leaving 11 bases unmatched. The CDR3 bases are TGCAGTGCGCACCTCGGACAGGGGGCGGCGACTAATGAAAAACTGTTTTTT. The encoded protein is CSAHLGQGAATNEKLFF.

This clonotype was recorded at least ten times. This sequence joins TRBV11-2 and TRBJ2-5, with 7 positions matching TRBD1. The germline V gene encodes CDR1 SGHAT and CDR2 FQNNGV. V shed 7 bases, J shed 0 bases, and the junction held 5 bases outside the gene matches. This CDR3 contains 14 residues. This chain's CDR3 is CASNTQGYQETQYF. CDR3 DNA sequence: TGTGCCAGCAACACACAGGGGTACCAAGAGACCCAGTACTTC.

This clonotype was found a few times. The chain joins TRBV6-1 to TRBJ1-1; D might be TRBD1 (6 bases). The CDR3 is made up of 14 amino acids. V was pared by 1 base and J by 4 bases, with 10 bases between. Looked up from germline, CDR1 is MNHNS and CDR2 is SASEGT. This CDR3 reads CASSEVQGSTEAFF. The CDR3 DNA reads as TGTGCCAGCAGTGAAGTGCAGGGGAGCACTGAAGCTTTCTTT.

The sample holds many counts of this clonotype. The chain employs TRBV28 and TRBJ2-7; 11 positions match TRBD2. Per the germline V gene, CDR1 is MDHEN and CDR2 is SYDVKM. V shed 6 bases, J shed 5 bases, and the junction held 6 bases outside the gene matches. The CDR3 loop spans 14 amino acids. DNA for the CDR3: TGTGCCAGCAGCCTCCTAGCGGGAGGAAACGAGCAGTACTTC. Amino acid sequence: CASSLLAGGNEQYF.

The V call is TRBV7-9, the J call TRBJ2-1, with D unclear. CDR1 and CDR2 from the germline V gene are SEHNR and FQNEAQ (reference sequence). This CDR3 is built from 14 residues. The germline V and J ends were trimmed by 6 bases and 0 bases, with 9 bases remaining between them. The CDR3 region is CASSPVSSYNEQFF. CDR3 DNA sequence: TGTGCCAGCAGTCCCGTGAGCTCCTACAATGAGCAGTTCTTC.

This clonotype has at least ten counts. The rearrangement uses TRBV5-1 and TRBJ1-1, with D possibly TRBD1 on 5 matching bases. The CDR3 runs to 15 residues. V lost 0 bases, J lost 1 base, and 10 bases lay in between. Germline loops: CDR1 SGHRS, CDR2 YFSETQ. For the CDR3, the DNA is TGCGCCAGCAGCTTGGTCCAGGGTGGGAACACTGAAGCTTTCTTT. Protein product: CASSLVQGGNTEAFF.

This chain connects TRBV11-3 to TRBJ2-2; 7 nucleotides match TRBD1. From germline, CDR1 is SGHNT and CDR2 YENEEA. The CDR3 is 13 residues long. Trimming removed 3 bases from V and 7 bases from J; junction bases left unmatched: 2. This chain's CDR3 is CASSFQGVGELFF. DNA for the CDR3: TGTGCCAGCAGCTTCCAGGGGGTCGGGGAGCTGTTTTTT.

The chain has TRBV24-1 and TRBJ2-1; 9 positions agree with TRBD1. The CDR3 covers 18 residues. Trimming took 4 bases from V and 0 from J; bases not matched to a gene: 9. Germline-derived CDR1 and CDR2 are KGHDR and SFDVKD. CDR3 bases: TGTGCCACCAGTGACAGGGACAGGGAACCTAGCTCCTACAATGAGCAGTTCTTC. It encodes CATSDRDREPSSYNEQFF.

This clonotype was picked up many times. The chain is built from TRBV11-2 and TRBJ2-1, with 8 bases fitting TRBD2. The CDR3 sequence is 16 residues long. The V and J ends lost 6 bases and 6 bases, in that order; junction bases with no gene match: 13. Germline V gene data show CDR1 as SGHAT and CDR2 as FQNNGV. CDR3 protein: CASSFPVPSGFNEQFF. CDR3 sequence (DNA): TGTGCCAGCAGTTTCCCCGTGCCTAGCGGGTTCAATGAGCAGTTCTTC.

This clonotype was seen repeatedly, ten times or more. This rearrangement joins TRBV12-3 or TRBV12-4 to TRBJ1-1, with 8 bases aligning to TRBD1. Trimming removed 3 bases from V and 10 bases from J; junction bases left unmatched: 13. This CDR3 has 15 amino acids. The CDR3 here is CASSFGAGGRLGAFF. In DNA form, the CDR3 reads TGTGCCAGCAGTTTTGGGGCAGGGGGCCGGTTAGGAGCTTTCTTT.

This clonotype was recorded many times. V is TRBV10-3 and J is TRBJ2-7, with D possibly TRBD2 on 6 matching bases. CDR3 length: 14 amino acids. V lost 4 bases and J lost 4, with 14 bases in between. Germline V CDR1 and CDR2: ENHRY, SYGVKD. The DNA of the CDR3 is TGTGCCATCAGTGTGGGGGGAGGCGGGTACGAGCAGTACTTC. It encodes CAISVGGGGYEQYF.

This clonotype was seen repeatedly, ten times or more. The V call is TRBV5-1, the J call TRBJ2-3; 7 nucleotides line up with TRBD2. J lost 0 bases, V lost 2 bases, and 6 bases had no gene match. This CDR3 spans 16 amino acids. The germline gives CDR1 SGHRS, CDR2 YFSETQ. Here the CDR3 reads CASSFIGGTSTDTQYF. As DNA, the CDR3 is TGCGCCAGCAGCTTTATCGGGGGGACCAGCACAGATACGCAGTATTTT. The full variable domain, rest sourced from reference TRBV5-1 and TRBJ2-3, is KAGVTQTPRYLIKTRGQQVTLSCSPISGHRSVSWYQQTPGQGLQFLFEYFSETQRNKGNFPGRFSGRQFSNSRSEMNVSTLELGDSALYLCASSFIGGTSTDTQYFGPGTRLTVL.

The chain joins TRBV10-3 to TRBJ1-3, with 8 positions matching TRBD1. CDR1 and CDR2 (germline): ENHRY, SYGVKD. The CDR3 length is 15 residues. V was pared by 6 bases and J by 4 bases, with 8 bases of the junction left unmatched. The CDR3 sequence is CAIRDQGQGGNTIYF. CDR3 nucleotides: TGTGCCATCAGGGACCAAGGACAGGGAGGAAACACCATATATTTT.

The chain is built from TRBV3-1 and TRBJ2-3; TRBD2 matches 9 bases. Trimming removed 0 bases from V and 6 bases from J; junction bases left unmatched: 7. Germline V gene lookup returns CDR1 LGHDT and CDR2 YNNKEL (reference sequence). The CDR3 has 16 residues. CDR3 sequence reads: CASSQDSGSSTDTQYF. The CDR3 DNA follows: TGTGCCAGCAGCCAAGATAGCGGGAGCTCAACGGATACGCAGTATTTT.

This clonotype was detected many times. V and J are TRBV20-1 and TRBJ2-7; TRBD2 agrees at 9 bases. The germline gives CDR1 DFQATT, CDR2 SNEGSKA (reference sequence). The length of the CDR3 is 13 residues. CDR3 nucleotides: TGCACCGCTAGGGCGGGGGGGAACTACGAGCAGTACTTC. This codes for CTARAGGNYEQYF.

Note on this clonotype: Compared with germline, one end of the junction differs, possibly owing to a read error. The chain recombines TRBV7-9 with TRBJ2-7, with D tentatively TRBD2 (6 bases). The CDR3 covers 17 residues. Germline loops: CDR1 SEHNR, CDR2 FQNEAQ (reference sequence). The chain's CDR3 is CATSLLEALEGSYEQYF. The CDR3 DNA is TGTGCCACCAGCTTATTGGAGGCGCTGGAGGGGTCCTACGAGCAGTACTTC.

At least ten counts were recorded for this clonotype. CDR3 residues: CASSTDRRLIGNTIYF. CDR3 bases: TGTGCCAGCAGTACGGACAGGCGCTTGATAGGAAACACCATATATTTT. The chain joins TRBV6-1 to TRBJ1-3; the match to TRBD1 covers 7 bases. J lost 4 bases, V lost 5 bases, and 11 bases had no gene match. The germline CDR1 and CDR2 sequences are MNHNS and SASEGT. This CDR3 region has 16 residues.

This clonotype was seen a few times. The CDR3 spells CASSLSSGGPGGETQYF. DNA of the CDR3: TGTGCCAGCAGCTTATCAAGCGGGGGGCCCGGTGGGGAGACCCAGTACTTC. The chain has TRBV7-2 and TRBJ2-5; 9 bases match TRBD2. Unmatched junction bases numbered 12, after V lost 2 bases and J lost 5 bases. Germline V lookup: CDR1 SGHTA, CDR2 FQGNSA. The CDR3 is made up of 17 amino acids.

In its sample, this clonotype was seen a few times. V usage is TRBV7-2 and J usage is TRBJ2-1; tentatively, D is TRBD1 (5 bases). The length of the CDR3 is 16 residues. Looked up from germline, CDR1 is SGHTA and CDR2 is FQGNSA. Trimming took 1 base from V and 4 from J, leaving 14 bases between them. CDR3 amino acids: CASSLDPFPGYNEQFF. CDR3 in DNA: TGTGCCAGCAGCTTAGACCCTTTCCCAGGGTACAATGAGCAGTTCTTC.

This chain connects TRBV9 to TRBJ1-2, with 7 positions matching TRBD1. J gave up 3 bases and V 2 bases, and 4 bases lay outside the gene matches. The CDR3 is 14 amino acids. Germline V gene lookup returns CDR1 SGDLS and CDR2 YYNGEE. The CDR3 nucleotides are TGTGCCAGCAGCGTGGGACAGTCTGACTATGGCTACACCTTC. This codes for CASSVGQSDYGYTF. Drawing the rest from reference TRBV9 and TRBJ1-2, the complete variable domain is DSGVTQTPKHLITATGQRVTLRCSPRSGDLSVYWYQQSLDQGLQFLIQYYNGEERAKGNILERFSAQQFPDLHSELNLSSLELGDSALYFCASSVGQSDYGYTFGSGTRLTVV.

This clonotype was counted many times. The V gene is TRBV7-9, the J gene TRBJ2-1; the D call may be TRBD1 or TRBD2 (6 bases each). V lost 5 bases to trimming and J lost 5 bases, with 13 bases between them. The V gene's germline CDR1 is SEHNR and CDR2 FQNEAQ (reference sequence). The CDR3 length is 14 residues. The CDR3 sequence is CASSRSGGHNEQFF. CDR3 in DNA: TGTGCCAGCAGCCGCAGTGGGGGGCACAATGAGCAGTTCTTC.

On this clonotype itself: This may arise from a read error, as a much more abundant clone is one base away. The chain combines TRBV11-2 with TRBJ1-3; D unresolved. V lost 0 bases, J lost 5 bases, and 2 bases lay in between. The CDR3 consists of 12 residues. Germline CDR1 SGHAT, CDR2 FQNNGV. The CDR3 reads CASSLERNTIYF. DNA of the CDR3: TGTGCCAGCAGCTTAGAGCGAAACACCATATATTTT.

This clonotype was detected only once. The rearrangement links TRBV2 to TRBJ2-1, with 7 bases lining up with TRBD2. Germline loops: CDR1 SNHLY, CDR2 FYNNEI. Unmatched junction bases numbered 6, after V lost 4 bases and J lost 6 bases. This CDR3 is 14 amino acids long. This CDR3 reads CASSGVERGNEQFF. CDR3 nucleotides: TGTGCCAGCAGTGGGGTGGAGCGGGGCAATGAGCAGTTCTTC.

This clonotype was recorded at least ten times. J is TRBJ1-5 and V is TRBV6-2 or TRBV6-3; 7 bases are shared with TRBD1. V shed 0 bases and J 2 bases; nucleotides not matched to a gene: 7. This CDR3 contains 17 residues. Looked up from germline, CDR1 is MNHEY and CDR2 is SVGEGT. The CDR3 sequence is CASSYSDRADGNQPQHF. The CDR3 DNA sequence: TGTGCCAGCAGTTACTCCGACAGGGCCGACGGCAATCAGCCCCAGCATTTT.

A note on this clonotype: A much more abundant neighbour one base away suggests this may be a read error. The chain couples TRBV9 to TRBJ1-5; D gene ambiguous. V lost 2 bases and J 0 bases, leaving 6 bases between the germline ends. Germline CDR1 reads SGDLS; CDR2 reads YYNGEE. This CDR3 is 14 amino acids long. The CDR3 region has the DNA TGTGCCAGCAGCGTCGGACTTAGCAATCAGCCCCAGCATTTT. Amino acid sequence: CASSVGLSNQPQHF.

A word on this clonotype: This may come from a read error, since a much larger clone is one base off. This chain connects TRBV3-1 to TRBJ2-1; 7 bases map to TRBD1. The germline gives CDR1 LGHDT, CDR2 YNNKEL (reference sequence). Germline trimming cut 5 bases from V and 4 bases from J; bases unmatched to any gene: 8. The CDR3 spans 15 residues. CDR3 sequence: CASSKVQGVYNEQFF. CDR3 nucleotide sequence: TGTGCCAGCAGCAAAGTCCAGGGGGTGTACAATGAGCAGTTCTTC.